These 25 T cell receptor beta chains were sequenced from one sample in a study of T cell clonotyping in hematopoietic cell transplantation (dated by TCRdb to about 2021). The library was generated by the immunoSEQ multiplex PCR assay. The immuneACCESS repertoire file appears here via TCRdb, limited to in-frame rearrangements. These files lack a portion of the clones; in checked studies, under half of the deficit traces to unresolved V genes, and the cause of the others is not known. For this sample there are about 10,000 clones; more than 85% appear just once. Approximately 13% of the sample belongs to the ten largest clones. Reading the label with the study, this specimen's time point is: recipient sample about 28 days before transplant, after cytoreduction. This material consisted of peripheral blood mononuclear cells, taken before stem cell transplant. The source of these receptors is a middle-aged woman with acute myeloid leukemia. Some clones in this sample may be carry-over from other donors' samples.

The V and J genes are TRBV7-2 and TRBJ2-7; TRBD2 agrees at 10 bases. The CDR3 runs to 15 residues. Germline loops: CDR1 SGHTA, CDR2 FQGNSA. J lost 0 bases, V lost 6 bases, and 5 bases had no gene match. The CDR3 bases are TGTGCCAGCAGTCGACTAGCGGGTTCCTCCTACGAGCAGTACTTC. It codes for CASSRLAGSSYEQYF.

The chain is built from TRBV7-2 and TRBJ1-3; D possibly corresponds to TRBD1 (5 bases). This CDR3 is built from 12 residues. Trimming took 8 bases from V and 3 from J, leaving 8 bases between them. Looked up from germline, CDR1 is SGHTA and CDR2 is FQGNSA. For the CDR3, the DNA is TGTGCCAGCCGGGGGAGTGGAAACACCATATATTTT. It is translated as CASRGSGNTIYF.

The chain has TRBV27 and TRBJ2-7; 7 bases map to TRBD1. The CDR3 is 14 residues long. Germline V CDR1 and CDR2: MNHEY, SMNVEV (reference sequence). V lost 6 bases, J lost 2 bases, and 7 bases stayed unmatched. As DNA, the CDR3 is TGTGCCAGCAGAAGACAGGGCTCAGCCTACGAGCAGTACTTC. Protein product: CASRRQGSAYEQYF.

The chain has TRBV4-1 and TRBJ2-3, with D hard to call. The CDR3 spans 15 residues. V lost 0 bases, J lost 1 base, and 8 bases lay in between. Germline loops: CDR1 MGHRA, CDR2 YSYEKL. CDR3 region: CASSQDSWGTDTQYF. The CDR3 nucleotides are TGCGCCAGCAGCCAAGATTCTTGGGGCACAGATACGCAGTATTTT.

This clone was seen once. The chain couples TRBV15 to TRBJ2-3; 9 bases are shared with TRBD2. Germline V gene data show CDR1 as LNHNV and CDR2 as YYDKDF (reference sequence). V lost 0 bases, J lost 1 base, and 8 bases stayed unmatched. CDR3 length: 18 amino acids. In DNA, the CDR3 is TGTGCCACCAGCAGAGACTACGGAGCGGGAGGACGCACAGATACGCAGTATTTT. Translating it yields CATSRDYGAGGRTDTQYF.

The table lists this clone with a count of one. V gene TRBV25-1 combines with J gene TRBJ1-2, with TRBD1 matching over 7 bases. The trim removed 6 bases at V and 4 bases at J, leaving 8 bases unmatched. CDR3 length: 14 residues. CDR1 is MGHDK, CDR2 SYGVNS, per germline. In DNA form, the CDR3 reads TGTGCCAGCAGCCTCGGACAGGATGGCTATGGCTACACCTTC. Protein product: CASSLGQDGYGYTF.

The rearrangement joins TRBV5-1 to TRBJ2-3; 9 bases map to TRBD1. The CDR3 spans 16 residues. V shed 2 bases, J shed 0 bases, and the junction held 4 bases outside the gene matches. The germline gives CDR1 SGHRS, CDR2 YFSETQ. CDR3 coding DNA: TGCGCCAGCAGCTTACCCGGGACAGGGAGCACAGATACGCAGTATTTT. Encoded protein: CASSLPGTGSTDTQYF. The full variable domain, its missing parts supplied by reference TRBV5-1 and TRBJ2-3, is KAGVTQTPRYLIKTRGQQVTLSCSPISGHRSVSWYQQTPGQGLQFLFEYFSETQRNKGNFPGRFSGRQFSNSRSEMNVSTLELGDSALYLCASSLPGTGSTDTQYFGPGTRLTVL.

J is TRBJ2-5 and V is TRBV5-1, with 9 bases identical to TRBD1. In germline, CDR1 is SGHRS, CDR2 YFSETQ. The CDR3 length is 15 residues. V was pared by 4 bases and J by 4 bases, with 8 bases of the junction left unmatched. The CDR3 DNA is TGCGCCAGCAGCCTCGAGACAGGGGGTGGAGAGACCCAGTACTTC. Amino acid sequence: CASSLETGGGETQYF. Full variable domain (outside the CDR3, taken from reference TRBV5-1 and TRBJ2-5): KAGVTQTPRYLIKTRGQQVTLSCSPISGHRSVSWYQQTPGQGLQFLFEYFSETQRNKGNFPGRFSGRQFSNSRSEMNVSTLELGDSALYLCASSLETGGGETQYFGPGTRLLVL.

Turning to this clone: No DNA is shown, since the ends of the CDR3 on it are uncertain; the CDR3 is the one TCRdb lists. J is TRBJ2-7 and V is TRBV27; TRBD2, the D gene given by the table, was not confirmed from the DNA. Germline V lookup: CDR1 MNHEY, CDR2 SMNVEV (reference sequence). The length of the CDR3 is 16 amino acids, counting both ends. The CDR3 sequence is CASSFGAGTSDYEQYF.

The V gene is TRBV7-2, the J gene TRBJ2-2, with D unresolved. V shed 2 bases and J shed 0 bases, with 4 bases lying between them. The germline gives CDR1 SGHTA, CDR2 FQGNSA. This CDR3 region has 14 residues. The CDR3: CASSLRTNTGELFF. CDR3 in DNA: TGTGCCAGCAGCTTACGGACGAACACCGGGGAGCTGTTTTTT. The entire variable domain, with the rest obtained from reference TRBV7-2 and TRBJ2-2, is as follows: GAGVSQSPSNKVTEKGKDVELRCDPISGHTALYWYRQSLGQGLEFLIYFQGNSAPDKSGLPSDRFSAERTGGSVSTLTIQRTQQEDSAVYLCASSLRTNTGELFFGEGSRLTVL.

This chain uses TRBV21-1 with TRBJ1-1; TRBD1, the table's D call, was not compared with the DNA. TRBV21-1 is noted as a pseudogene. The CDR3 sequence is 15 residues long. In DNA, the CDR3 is TGTGCCAGCAGCAAACGCCAGGGCTTAGGAACTGAAGCTTTCTTT. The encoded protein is CASSKRQGLGTEAFF.

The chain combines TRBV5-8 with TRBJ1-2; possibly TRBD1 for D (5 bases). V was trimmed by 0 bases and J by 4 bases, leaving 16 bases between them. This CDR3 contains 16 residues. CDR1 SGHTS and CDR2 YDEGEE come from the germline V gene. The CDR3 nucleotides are TGTGCCAGCAGCTTGGCTGTGCGGTGGGGCCCCTATGGCTACACCTTC. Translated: CASSLAVRWGPYGYTF.

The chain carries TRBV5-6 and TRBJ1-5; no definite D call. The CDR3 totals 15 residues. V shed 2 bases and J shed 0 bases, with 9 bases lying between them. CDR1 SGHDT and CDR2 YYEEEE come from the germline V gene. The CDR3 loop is CASSLGFDSNQPQHF. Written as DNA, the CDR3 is TGTGCCAGCAGCTTAGGGTTCGATAGCAATCAGCCCCAGCATTTT.

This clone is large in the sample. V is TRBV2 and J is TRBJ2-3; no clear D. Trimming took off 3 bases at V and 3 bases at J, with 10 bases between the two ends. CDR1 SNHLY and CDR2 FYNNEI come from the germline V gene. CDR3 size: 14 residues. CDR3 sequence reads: CASSDWAVTDTQYF. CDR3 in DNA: TGTGCCAGCAGTGACTGGGCCGTAACAGATACGCAGTATTTT.

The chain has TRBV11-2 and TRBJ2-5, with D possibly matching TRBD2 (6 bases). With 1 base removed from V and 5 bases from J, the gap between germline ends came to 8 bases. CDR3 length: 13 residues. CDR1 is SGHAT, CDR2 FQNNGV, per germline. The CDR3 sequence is CASSLGTTETQYF. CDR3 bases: TGTGCCAGCAGCTTAGGGACTACGGAGACCCAGTACTTC.

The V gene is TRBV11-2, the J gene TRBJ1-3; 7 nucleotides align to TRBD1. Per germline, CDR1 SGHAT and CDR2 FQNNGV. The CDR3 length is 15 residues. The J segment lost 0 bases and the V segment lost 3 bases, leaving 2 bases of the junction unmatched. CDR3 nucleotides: TGTGCCAGCAGCTTTACAGGGGCCTCTGGAAACACCATATATTTT. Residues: CASSFTGASGNTIYF.

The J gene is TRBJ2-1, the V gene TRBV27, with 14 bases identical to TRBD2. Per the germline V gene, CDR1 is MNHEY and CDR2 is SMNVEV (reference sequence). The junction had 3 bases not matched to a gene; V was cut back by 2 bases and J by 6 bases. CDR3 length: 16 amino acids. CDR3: CASSLLTSGRVNEQFF. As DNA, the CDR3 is TGTGCCAGCAGTTTACTGACTAGCGGGAGGGTCAATGAGCAGTTCTTC.

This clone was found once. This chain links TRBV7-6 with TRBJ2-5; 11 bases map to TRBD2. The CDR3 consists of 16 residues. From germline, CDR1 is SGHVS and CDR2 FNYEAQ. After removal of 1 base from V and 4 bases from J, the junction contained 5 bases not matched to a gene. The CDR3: CASSLVSGRAGETQYF. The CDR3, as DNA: TGTGCCAGCAGCTTAGTTAGCGGGAGGGCCGGAGAGACCCAGTACTTC.

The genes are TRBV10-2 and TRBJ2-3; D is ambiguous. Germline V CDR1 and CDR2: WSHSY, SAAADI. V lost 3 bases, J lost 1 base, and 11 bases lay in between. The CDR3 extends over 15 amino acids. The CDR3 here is CASSEEALGTDTQYF. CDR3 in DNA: TGCGCCAGCAGTGAAGAAGCGTTAGGCACAGATACGCAGTATTTT.

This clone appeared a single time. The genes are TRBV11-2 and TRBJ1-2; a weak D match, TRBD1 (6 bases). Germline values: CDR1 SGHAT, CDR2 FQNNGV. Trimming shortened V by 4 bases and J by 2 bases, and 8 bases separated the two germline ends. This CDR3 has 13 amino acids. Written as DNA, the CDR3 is TGTGCCAGCAGCTCAGACAGGAACTATGGCTACACCTTC. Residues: CASSSDRNYGYTF.

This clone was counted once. As DNA, the CDR3 is TGCGCCAGCAGCTTTCGACTAGCGGGAGAGAATGAGCAGTTCTTC. Its translation is CASSFRLAGENEQFF. The chain combines TRBV5-1 with TRBJ2-1; 12 nucleotides match TRBD2. Germline V CDR1 and CDR2: SGHRS, YFSETQ. With V trimmed by 2 bases and J by 7 bases, 4 bases remained unmatched. This CDR3 comprises 15 residues. The whole variable domain, remainder taken from reference TRBV5-1 and TRBJ2-1, is KAGVTQTPRYLIKTRGQQVTLSCSPISGHRSVSWYQQTPGQGLQFLFEYFSETQRNKGNFPGRFSGRQFSNSRSEMNVSTLELGDSALYLCASSFRLAGENEQFFGPGTRLTVL.

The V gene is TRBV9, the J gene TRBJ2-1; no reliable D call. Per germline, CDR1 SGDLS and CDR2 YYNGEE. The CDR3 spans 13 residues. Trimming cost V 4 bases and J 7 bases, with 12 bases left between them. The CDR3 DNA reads TGTGCCAGCAGCTTACGAATGGCTAATGAGCAGTTCTTC. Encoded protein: CASSLRMANEQFF.

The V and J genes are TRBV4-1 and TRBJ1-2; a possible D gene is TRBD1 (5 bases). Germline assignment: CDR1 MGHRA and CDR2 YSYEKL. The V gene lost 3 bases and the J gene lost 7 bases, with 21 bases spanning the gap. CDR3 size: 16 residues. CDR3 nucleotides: TGCGCCAGCAGCCAGGGGCCGGAGAGGGGCCTTTTTGGCTACACCTTC. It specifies CASSQGPERGLFGYTF.

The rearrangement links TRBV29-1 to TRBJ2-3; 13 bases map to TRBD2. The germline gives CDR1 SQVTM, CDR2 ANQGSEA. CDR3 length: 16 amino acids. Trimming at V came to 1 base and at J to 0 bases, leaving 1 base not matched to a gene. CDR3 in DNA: TGCAGCGTTGAAGGACTAGCGGGAGGTAGCACAGATACGCAGTATTTT. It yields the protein CSVEGLAGGSTDTQYF.

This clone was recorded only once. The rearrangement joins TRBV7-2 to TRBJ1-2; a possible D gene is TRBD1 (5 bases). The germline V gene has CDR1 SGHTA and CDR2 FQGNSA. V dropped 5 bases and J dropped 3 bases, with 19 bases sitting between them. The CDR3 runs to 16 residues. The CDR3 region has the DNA TGTGCCAGCAGCCCCGGGGGGTTGCCCCCGGACTATGGCTACACCTTC. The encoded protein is CASSPGGLPPDYGYTF.